This record concerns one T cell receptor beta chain sequence. The data are from a study of blood T cell repertoires in COVID-19. Whole-study context: The analysed material was cDNA or gDNA that came from T cells, B-cell-depleted T cells, or PBMCs.

The CDR3 has 16 residues. CDR1 MNHNS and CDR2 SASEGT come from the germline V gene. V lost 1 base and J lost 2; bases outside the gene matches: 5. In the authors' workflow: It was from reference gene primer amplification that nucleated cell counts were estimated. The protocol was immunoSEQ multiplex PCR, while the TCRdb copy is restricted to in-frame clones and leaves out a portion. V and J calls and clone size are given by that table; D and trimming were obtained from the DNA. The sample includes fewer than 200,000 clones, 89% of them seen just once. Sequencing was carried out using peripheral blood. The TCR was taken from a man in his late teens or twenties who had recovered from COVID-19. The chain links TRBV6-1 to TRBJ1-5, with 7 bases fitting TRBD1. This CDR3 reads CASSEEEGAGNQPQHF. CDR3 coding DNA: TGTGCCAGCAGTGAAGAAGAGGGGGCTGGCAATCAGCCCCAGCATTTT.